This is a list of T cell receptor beta chains from one sample in a study of cytomegalovirus exposure and HLA in healthy donors. Generated by immunoSEQ multiplex PCR, the TCRdb table keeps only in-frame clones and is missing some. This sample has about 190,000 clones, with about nine tenths found just once. Sequencing input: PBMCs. The receptor source for this set is a man in his thirties or forties in good health and CMV-seronegative. CDR3s include the opening cysteine and the closing phenylalanine or tryptophan. The D gene is left open where the match is weak. Size tells how often a clone was seen (once, few, many) or the class of an expanded clone, and some rows leave it out.

J gene	V gene	D gene	clone size	CDR3 DNA	CDR3 protein
TRBJ2-3	TRBV5-1	-	-	TGCGCCAGCAGCTTGGGCAGGGGAGAGTCAGATACGCAGTATTTT	CASSLGRGESDTQYF
TRBJ1-4	TRBV7-9	-	once	TGTGCCAGCAGCACGAACAGGGTACCCAATGAAAAACTGTTTTTT	CASSTNRVPNEKLFF
TRBJ2-1	TRBV27	TRBD2	-	TGTGCCAGCAGTTTGGGAGCGGGGGGAGCGAATGAGCAGTTCTTC	CASSLGAGGANEQFF
TRBJ1-3	TRBV19	TRBD1	-	TGTGCCAGTAGTATCGGACAGGGAATGGGCTCTGGAAACACCATATATTTT	CASSIGQGMGSGNTIYF
TRBJ2-1	TRBV6-5	TRBD2	-	TGTGCCAGCAGTTACCGGCGGGGGGGTTACAATGAGCAGTTCTTC	CASSYRRGGYNEQFF
TRBJ1-5	TRBV7-9	TRBD1	-	TGTGCCAGCAGCTTAGGACAGGGGGCGTATAGCAATCAGCCCCAGCATTTT	CASSLGQGAYSNQPQHF
TRBJ1-2	TRBV6-5	TRBD1	-	TGTGCCAGCAGTACGCAGACAGGGAAATACTATGGCTACACCTTC	CASSTQTGKYYGYTF
TRBJ2-5	TRBV29-1	-	few	TGCAGCGTTAAGTCTAGATTTGGCGAGACCCAGTACTTC	CSVKSRFGETQYF
TRBJ1-1	TRBV9	-	-	TGTGCCAGCAGCTCACGGACAGTGACTGAAGCTTTCTTT	CASSSRTVTEAFF
TRBJ2-7	TRBV29-1	TRBD2	-	TGCAGCGTTGAGGGACTAGCGGGAGGCTACGAGCAGTACTTC	CSVEGLAGGYEQYF
TRBJ2-1	TRBV5-1	TRBD2	-	TGCGCCAGCAGCTTGGCCCGGACTAGCGGGAGAGCGGCCAATGAGCAGTTCTTC	CASSLARTSGRAANEQFF
TRBJ2-7	TRBV27	TRBD2	-	TGTGCCAGCAGTTTATACGGGGGGGCTTCCGAGCAGTACTTC	CASSLYGGASEQYF
TRBJ2-7	TRBV19	TRBD2	-	TGTGCCAGTAGCTCTAGCGGGGCTTACTCCTACGAGCAGTACTTC	CASSSSGAYSYEQYF
TRBJ2-1	TRBV27	TRBD2	-	TGTGCCAGCAGTTACGCGGGGGGTCCTGAGCAGTTCTTC	CASSYAGGPEQFF
TRBJ2-3	TRBV19	TRBD2	once	TGTGCCAGTAGCCAAGGAGCGGGAGGGCCTTCCATGGTGTTAGGAGATACGCAGTATTTT	CASSQGAGGPSMVLGDTQYF
TRBJ1-4	TRBV30	TRBD1	-	TGTGCCTGGAGTTCCCTCCCCGGGACAGGGTCGGCGGAACTGTTTTTT	CAWSSLPGTGSAELFF
TRBJ2-7	TRBV7-8	TRBD2	once	TGTGCCAGCAGCCTACCCCGACTGGCTAGCGGGGGTTCAAGCCTCTACGAGCAGTACTTC	CASSLPRLASGGSSLYEQYF
TRBJ2-1	TRBV7-9	-	-	TGTGCCAGCAGCTGGGACTTCCCTGGGAATGAGCAGTTCTTC	CASSWDFPGNEQFF
TRBJ1-1	TRBV18	TRBD1	-	TGTGCCAGCTCGGACGGACAGGGTCATACTGAAGCTTTCTTT	CASSDGQGHTEAFF
TRBJ1-1	TRBV5-5	TRBD1	-	TGTGCCAGCACCCATAGGACAGGGGAGTCGGACACTGAAGCTTTCTTT	CASTHRTGESDTEAFF
TRBJ1-2	TRBV29-1	TRBD1	-	TGCAGCGTTGTTGAAGGGGGCGACTATGGCTACACCTTC	CSVVEGGDYGYTF
TRBJ2-1	TRBV11-2	TRBD2	-	TGTGCCAGCAGCTTGGGGACTAGCGGGAACGACAATGAGCAGTTCTTC	CASSLGTSGNDNEQFF
TRBJ2-2	TRBV19	-	-	TGTGCCAGTAGTTCACTTGAGTCCGGGGAGCTGTTTTTT	CASSSLESGELFF
TRBJ2-5	TRBV5-5	TRBD2	-	TGTGCCAGCAGCTTTATAGGACTAGCGGGGCAAGTCCAAGAGACCCAGTACTTC	CASSFIGLAGQVQETQYF
TRBJ2-3	TRBV5-1	TRBD2	-	TGCGCCAGCAGCATCTGGGACTACCCTCAGGATACGCAGTATTTT	CASSIWDYPQDTQYF